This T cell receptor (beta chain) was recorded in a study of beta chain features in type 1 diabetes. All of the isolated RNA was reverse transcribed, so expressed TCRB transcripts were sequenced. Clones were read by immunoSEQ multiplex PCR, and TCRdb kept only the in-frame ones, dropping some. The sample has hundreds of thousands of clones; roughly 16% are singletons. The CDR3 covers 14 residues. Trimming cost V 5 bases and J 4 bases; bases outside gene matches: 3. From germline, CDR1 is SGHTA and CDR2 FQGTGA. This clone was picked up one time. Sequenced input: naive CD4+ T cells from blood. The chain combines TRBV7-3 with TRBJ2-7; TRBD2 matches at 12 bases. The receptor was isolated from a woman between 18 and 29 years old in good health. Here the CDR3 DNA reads TGTGCCAGCAGCCAGACTAGCGGGAGTTACGAGCAGTACTTC. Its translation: CASSQTSGSYEQYF.